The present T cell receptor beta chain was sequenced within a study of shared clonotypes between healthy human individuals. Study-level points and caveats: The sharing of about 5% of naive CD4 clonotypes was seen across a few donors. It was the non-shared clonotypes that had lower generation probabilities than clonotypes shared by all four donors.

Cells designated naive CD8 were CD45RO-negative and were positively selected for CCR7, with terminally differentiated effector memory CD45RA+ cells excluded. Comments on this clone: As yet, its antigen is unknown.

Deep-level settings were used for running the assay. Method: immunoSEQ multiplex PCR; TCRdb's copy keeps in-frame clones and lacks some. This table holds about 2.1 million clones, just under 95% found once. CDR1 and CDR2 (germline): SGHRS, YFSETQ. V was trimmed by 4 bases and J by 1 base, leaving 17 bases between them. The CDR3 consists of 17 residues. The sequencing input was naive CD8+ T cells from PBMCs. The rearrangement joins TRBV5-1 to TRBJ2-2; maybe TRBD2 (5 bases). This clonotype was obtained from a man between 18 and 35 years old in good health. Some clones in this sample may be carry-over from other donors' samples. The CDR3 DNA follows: TGCGCCAGCAGCCGCGGACTGGAAATCGTGAACACCGGGGAGCTGTTTTTT. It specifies CASSRGLEIVNTGELFF.